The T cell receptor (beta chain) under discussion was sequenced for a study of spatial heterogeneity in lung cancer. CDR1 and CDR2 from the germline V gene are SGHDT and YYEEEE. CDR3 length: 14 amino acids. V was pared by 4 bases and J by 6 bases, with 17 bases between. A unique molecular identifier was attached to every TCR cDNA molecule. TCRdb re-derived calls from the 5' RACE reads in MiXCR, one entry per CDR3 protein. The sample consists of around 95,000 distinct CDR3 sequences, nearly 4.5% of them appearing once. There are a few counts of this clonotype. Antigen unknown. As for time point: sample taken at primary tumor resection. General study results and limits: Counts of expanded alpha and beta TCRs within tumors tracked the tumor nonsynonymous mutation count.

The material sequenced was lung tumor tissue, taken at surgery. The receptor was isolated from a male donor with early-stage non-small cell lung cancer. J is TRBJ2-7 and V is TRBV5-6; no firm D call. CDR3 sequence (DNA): TGTGCCAGCAGCCGTCCCGTCCAAAAGAGCGAGCAGTACTTC. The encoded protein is CASSRPVQKSEQYF.